This T cell receptor beta chain was recovered during a study of blood T cell repertoires in COVID-19 (dated by TCRdb to 2020 to 2022). Some background on the complete study: Samples from collaborators originated in the United States, Italy and Spain and spanned both the acute and convalescent phases of COVID-19. Subjects who had been exposed to COVID-19, were actively infected with it, or had recovered from it provided the deeply sampled blood TCRbeta repertoires that made up the dataset. A freely available public database, intended as a resource for researchers studying the immune response to SARS-CoV-2, is where the repertoires were released. Sample metadata almost always included a de-identified subject ID, COVID-19 status, age in years and sex. The material from the prospective study consisted of cDNA or gDNA derived from T cells, B-cell-depleted T cells, or PBMCs. Where HLA class I and class II types were available, the types were taken from metadata supplied by the sample provider, not from assay-based typing. Samples were obtained from the ongoing ImmuneRACE study (first 160 participants) and from 1,254 subjects provided by 6 global collaborators.

CDR1 SGHTA and CDR2 FQGNSA were looked up in the germline V gene. V and J lose 3 bases and 4 bases, and a span of 6 bases separates them. Including cysteine and phenylalanine, the CDR3 has 12 amino acids. The DNA shown is the 36-base CDR3, in frame from base 1. TCRbeta CDR3 regions were amplified from genomic DNA using the immunoSEQ Assay, a bias-controlled multiplex PCR. The authors processed their data as follows. Within the assay, amplification of reference gene primers was used to estimate how many nucleated cells each sample contained. To quantify the absolute abundance of each unique TCRbeta CDR3 rearrangement, sequence reads were collapsed and filtered. Productive Simpson clonality was computed per sample as the square root of Simpson's diversity index over productive rearrangements. The immuneACCESS repertoire file appears here via TCRdb, limited to in-frame rearrangements. These files lack a portion of the clones; in checked studies, under half of the deficit traces to unresolved V genes, and the cause of the others is not known. V and J calls plus clone size are reproduced from that table; the DNA served to infer D and trimming. For this sample the table gives 300,000 to 350,000 clones, of which over 75% were detected only once. The ten largest clonotypes hold over 4.5% of the sample.

Participants in the prospective study were enrolled through a virtual design, were aged about 18 to 100 years, and lived in fewer than 30 United States geographic areas. To assign participants to cohorts, the prospective study relied on clinical history that participants themselves reported in a screening survey and a study questionnaire. Recovered participants in ImmuneRACE Cohort 3 were defined by two consecutive negative NP/OP PCR tests, clearance by a healthcare professional, or resolution of symptoms. Mobile phlebotomists in the prospective study collected whole blood, serum and a nasopharyngeal or oropharyngeal swab from every participant. Over a roughly 2-month period, participants in the prospective study had the option of providing additional blood draws and questionnaires. Before DNA extraction, blood samples from the prospective study were shipped at room temperature or frozen. As concerns this clone: Its antigen is currently not known. No base-level quality is on record; no much larger clone is a single base apart.

Summary of the overall study and its limitations: How much clinical and demographic metadata was included differed by source and by participant, and the metadata was provided uncurated.

The sequence derives from a man younger than 45 who had recovered from COVID-19. Material: PBMCs or T cells enriched from blood (not recorded which). The rearranged segments are TRBV7-2 and TRBJ1-1; no confident D gene assignment can be made. The CDR3 protein sequence reads: CASSFGRTEAFF. In nucleotides, the sequence is TGTGCCAGCAGCTTTGGCCGCACTGAAGCTTTCTTT. Supplemented by the reference TRBV7-2 and TRBJ1-1 proteins around the CDR3, the complete variable domain is GAGVSQSPSNKVTEKGKDVELRCDPISGHTALYWYRQSLGQGLEFLIYFQGNSAPDKSGLPSDRFSAERTGGSVSTLTIQRTQQEDSAVYLCASSFGRTEAFFGQGTRLTVV.